The TCR beta chain under discussion was sequenced for a study of T cell repertoires in ileal Crohn's disease (dated by TCRdb to between 2018 and 2020). General notes on the study: At the time of surgery, roughly 35% of patients were active smokers, and the median duration of disease was around eight years. Endoscopic postoperative recurrence was defined as a Rutgeerts score above i0. The M6 samples were biopsies of the neoterminal ileum collected during postoperative colonoscopy. TCR repertoire analysis was performed in around 61 Crohn's disease patients drawn from a prospective multicentre cohort. Running in parallel with the study was a multicentre cohort set up to find predictors of early endoscopic recurrence following ileocolonic resection. All patients had surgery for a complication: stricturing disease in around 60% and penetrating disease in approximately 39%. Roughly half of the patients were given postoperative therapy, with about a dozen receiving thiopurines and 15 to 20 receiving anti-TNF agents. The study sequenced 150 to 200 mucosal samples from more than 50 patients, taken at several locations on the surgical specimen and at postoperative endoscopy. Study-level results and caveats: Higher percentages of high-frequency clones at the time of surgery were linked to endoscopic recurrence, and every patient with clonality above 26.8% (18/57) had recurrence. Within the first year after surgery, the timing of postoperative endoscopy varied, and the median delay was roughly 6.6 months. Patients who were active smokers at surgery had a significantly higher proportion of clonal expansions than non-smokers (around 24% vs 18%, p=0.02). Only a subgroup of patients, of unstated size, had mucosal CD4 and CD8 T cells sorted and sequenced. More high-frequency clones were carried by sorted CD8 T cells than by CD4 T cells, suggesting that mucosal expansions were mainly CD8.

Explained via the paper, the time point label denotes: neoterminal ileum biopsy at postoperative endoscopy, about 6 months after surgery. To be eligible, patients had to be adults with ileal or ileocolonic Crohn's disease and an indication for ileocolonic resection. Whole ileal mucosal biopsies were stored frozen at -80°C before DNA extraction. Genomic DNA was extracted from frozen whole biopsies with a TRizol-based method and quantified on a NanoDrop 2000 spectrophotometer. The junction carries 17 bases between V and J, which are trimmed by 4 bases and 0 bases respectively. CDR1 and CDR2, looked up from the germline V gene, are SGHRS and YFSETQ. The CDR3 numbers 17 residues from cysteine through phenylalanine. The DNA shown is the 51-base CDR3, in frame from base 1. For commercial TCRB immunosequencing, around 0.5 micrograms of biopsy DNA were submitted for each sample. Adaptive Biotechnology amplified CDR3 regions from genomic DNA with a two-step multiplex PCR that controlled for amplification bias. In the first PCR, primers covered every V and J gene segment, and in the second PCR, barcodes and Illumina adapters were added. An Illumina instrument was used to sequence the CDR3 libraries. Regarding the original processing steps: The analysis used both the pipelines supplied by the vendor and custom analysis of the raw data in R/Bioconductor with R version 3.3.0. Clonality, ranging from 0 to 1, was calculated as the inverse of the normalised Shannon entropy of all productive clones. High-frequency clones were defined as the repertoire share of the top 100 clones, retaining only clones passing a 95% confidence test. The Simpson index measured repertoire diversity, and the Morisita-Horn index measured overlap between samples. The immuneACCESS repertoire file appears here via TCRdb, limited to in-frame rearrangements. These files lack a portion of the clones; in checked studies, under half of the deficit traces to unresolved V genes, and the cause of the others is not known. That table supplies the V and J calls and clone size; D and trimming were determined from the DNA. The sample table contains about 5,300 clones; only one count was recorded for more than 65% of them. The ten top clones hold roughly 35% of the sample.

About this clone: No cognate antigen has been identified for it. No quality values exist for individual bases; no much larger clone is one base distant.

This TCR came from an adult with Crohn's disease. Sequencing was carried out using ileal tissue. The chain uses TRBV5-1 and TRBJ1-3; no D gene call is confident. The DNA sequence is given as TGCGCCAGCAGCAGTTCCCCTGGAACCCTCTCTGGAAACACCATATATTTT. Translated, this gives CASSSSPGTLSGNTIYF.